The next 32 T cell receptor beta chains were all read from a single sample in a study of T cell responses to AZD1222 COVID-19 vaccine. The data were produced by immunoSEQ multiplex PCR, yet TCRdb's version contains in-frame clones alone and is incomplete. Of around 160,000 clones in the sample, about 91% were seen once. The sample was peripheral blood, taken 28 days after the second AZD1222 dose. These receptors were taken from an adult who received the AZD1222 COVID-19 vaccine.

This chain links TRBV6-4 with TRBJ2-1, with a tentative D call TRBD2 (5 bases). V was clipped by 7 bases and J by 8 bases, with 12 bases between them. CDR1 and CDR2 from the germline V gene are MRHNA and SNTAGT. The length of the CDR3 is 12 residues. The CDR3 region has the DNA TGTGCCAGCATCAAAAGGCGGGATGAGCAGTTCTTC. Encoded protein: CASIKRRDEQFF.

This clone was counted only a few times. The chain carries TRBV25-1 and TRBJ1-2; 7 bases agree with TRBD1. The CDR3 is 17 amino acids. Per germline, CDR1 MGHDK and CDR2 SYGVNS. J lost 1 base, V lost 0 bases, and 8 bases had no gene match. CDR3 protein: CASSEYGAGGLNYGYTF. CDR3 nucleotides: TGTGCCAGCAGTGAATACGGGGCAGGGGGGCTTAACTATGGCTACACCTTC.

The chain couples TRBV2 to TRBJ1-2; D is possibly TRBD1 (5 bases). Germline V lookup: CDR1 SNHLY, CDR2 FYNNEI. CDR3 length equals 13 residues. V lost 9 bases and J 6 bases, leaving 17 bases between the germline ends. The CDR3 DNA reads as TGTGCCAGTATGGGGCAGGAAGGCGATGGCTACACCTTC. Protein product: CASMGQEGDGYTF. Full variable domain (rest looked up from reference TRBV2 and TRBJ1-2): EPEVTQTPSHQVTQMGQEVILRCVPISNHLYFYWYRQILGQKVEFLVSFYNNEISEKSEIFDDQFSVERPDGSNFTLKIRSTKLEDSAMYFCASMGQEGDGYTFGSGTRLTVV.

The CDR3, as DNA: TGTGCCAGCAGCCCCCCAGCAGGCACTGAAGCTTTCTTT. This sequence encodes CASSPPAGTEAFF. The chain links TRBV3-1 (or the pseudogene TRBV3-2) to TRBJ1-1; D is uncertain. Trimming took off 4 bases at V and 4 bases at J, with 10 bases between the two ends. CDR1 and CDR2 from the germline V gene are LGHDT and YNNKEL (reference sequence). This CDR3 spans 13 amino acids.

This clone was detected only once. CDR3 sequence (DNA): TGTGCCAGCAGTTCCGGGGGGACAGGGAACACTGAAGCTTTCTTT. Protein product: CASSSGGTGNTEAFF. This chain uses TRBV27 with TRBJ1-1, with 8 bases matching TRBD1. The CDR3 runs 15 residues. V shed 4 bases, J shed 1 base, and the junction held 5 bases outside the gene matches. CDR1 and CDR2 (germline): MNHEY, SMNVEV (reference sequence).

This chain links TRBV19 with TRBJ1-2, with no clear D. Trimming left V 7 bases short and J 7 bases short, with 16 bases between. Germline V gives CDR1 LNHDA, CDR2 SQIVND (reference sequence). This CDR3 is built from 13 residues. This chain's CDR3 is CASNANGYGGYTF. The DNA for the CDR3 is TGTGCCAGTAACGCCAATGGTTACGGTGGCTACACCTTC.

This rearrangement joins TRBV5-8 to TRBJ2-6; no clear D. CDR1 is SGHTS, CDR2 YDEGEE, per germline. This CDR3 is 16 amino acids long. V gave up 3 bases and J gave up 4 bases, with 14 bases separating them. CDR3 coding DNA: TGTGCCAGCAGCTCACTTGATCAGTCCGGGGCCAACGTCCTGACTTTC. Protein: CASSSLDQSGANVLTF. The full variable domain, rest sourced from reference TRBV5-8 and TRBJ2-6, is EAGVTQSPTHLIKTRGQQATLRCSPISGHTSVYWYQQALGLGLQFLLWYDEGEERNRGNFPPRFSGRQFPNYSSELNVNALELEDSALYLCASSSLDQSGANVLTFGAGSRLTVL.

This rearrangement joins TRBV16 to TRBJ2-2, with D unclear. Germline lookup yields CDR1 KGHSY and CDR2 FQNENV. The CDR3 sequence is 16 residues long. V shed 2 bases and J shed 2 bases, with 12 bases lying between them. CDR3 coding DNA: TGTGCCAGCAGCCAAAGTCAATCAACCAACACCGGGGAGCTGTTTTTT. It encodes CASSQSQSTNTGELFF.

The rearrangement joins TRBV20-1 to TRBJ2-1; 7 bases are a match to TRBD2. Germline CDR1 reads DFQATT; CDR2 reads SNEGSKA (reference sequence). Unmatched junction bases numbered 5, after V lost 3 bases and J lost 3 bases. The length of the CDR3 is 14 residues. The CDR3: CSASTASGYNEQFF. The CDR3 nucleotides are TGCAGTGCTAGTACGGCTAGCGGCTACAATGAGCAGTTCTTC.

V usage is TRBV6-5 and J usage is TRBJ1-2, with D unclear. The CDR3 runs to 16 residues. Germline V lookup: CDR1 MNHEY, CDR2 SVGAGI. V was pared by 0 bases and J by 2 bases, with 13 bases between. The CDR3 is CASSYSFSPDNYGYTF. Written as DNA, the CDR3 is TGTGCCAGCAGTTACTCGTTTTCCCCAGACAACTATGGCTACACCTTC.

The genes are TRBV29-1 and TRBJ1-1, with D uncertain. The CDR3 extends over 13 amino acids. Trimming removed 0 bases at V and 5 bases at J, with 10 bases between. Germline-derived CDR1 and CDR2 are SQVTM and ANQGSEA. Here the CDR3 reads CSVEESIRTEAFF. DNA for the CDR3: TGCAGCGTTGAAGAGTCAATCCGGACTGAAGCTTTCTTT.

The V and J genes are TRBV2 and TRBJ1-5; D gene unclear. This CDR3 contains 15 residues. Trimming took 4 bases from V and 1 from J, leaving 11 bases between them. Germline V gene sequence: CDR1 SNHLY, CDR2 FYNNEI. Written as DNA, the CDR3 is TGTGCCAGCAGTGGGGAACTCCTGAGCAATCAGCCCCAGCATTTT. This encodes CASSGELLSNQPQHF.

This chain links TRBV12-3 or TRBV12-4 with TRBJ1-1, with 7 bases that match TRBD1. CDR3 length: 13 amino acids. J lost 4 bases, V lost 6 bases, and 5 bases had no gene match. CDR3 coding DNA: TGTGCCAGCAGAACCGGACAGGCCACTGAAGCTTTCTTT. Its translation: CASRTGQATEAFF.

The chain employs TRBV5-4 and TRBJ2-2; the match to TRBD1 covers 8 bases. The CDR3 contains 15 residues. Trimming took 3 bases from V and 3 from J; bases not matched to a gene: 4. Germline V CDR1 and CDR2: SGHNT, YYREEE (reference sequence). Here the CDR3 DNA reads TGTGCCAGCAGCTGGCAGGGGGCGGACACCGGGGAGCTGTTTTTT. Translating it yields CASSWQGADTGELFF.

V usage is TRBV6-5 and J usage is TRBJ1-2, with 7 positions matching TRBD1. J was trimmed by 2 bases and V by 6 bases; bases with no gene match: 6. CDR1 is MNHEY and CDR2 is SVGAGI in the germline V gene. The CDR3 has 14 residues. The CDR3 nucleotides read TGTGCCAGCAGCCCGGGACAGTCCAACTATGGCTACACCTTC. Protein product: CASSPGQSNYGYTF.

Details on this clone: The identical CDR3 is also encoded by other nucleotide sequences in the sample. This chain's CDR3 is CASSEATGNYGYTF. In DNA form, the CDR3 reads TGTGCCAGCAGTGAGGCGACAGGGAACTATGGCTACACCTTC. The V gene is TRBV2, the J gene TRBJ1-2, with TRBD1 matching 7 bases. CDR3 size: 14 residues. The trim removed 3 bases at V and 2 bases at J, leaving 3 bases unmatched. Germline loops: CDR1 SNHLY, CDR2 FYNNEI.

The V call is TRBV6-5, the J call TRBJ2-5; the D is unclear. Trimming removed 0 bases at V and 5 bases at J, with 10 bases between. This CDR3 is 14 amino acids long. Germline CDR1 reads MNHEY; CDR2 reads SVGAGI. The DNA for the CDR3 is TGTGCCAGCAGTTACTCGGGCAGCCGGGAGACCCAGTACTTC. Translation: CASSYSGSRETQYF.

The rearrangement links TRBV6-5 to TRBJ1-2; no clear D gene. V lost 2 bases and J lost 3, with 7 bases in between. This CDR3 is built from 13 residues. Germline CDR1 reads MNHEY; CDR2 reads SVGAGI. As DNA, the CDR3 is TGTGCCAGCAGTTACCGGGCAGACTATGGCTACACCTTC. Its translation is CASSYRADYGYTF.

The chain combines TRBV13 with TRBJ2-7; 8 bases line up with TRBD1. Germline V CDR1 and CDR2: PRHDT, FYEKMQ (reference sequence). The CDR3 runs to 13 residues. Trimming removed 8 bases from V and 5 bases from J; junction bases left unmatched: 8. Here the CDR3 reads CASCRTGSHEQYF. CDR3 bases: TGTGCCAGCTGCAGGACAGGGTCTCACGAGCAGTACTTC.

This clone was seen a handful of times. The J gene is TRBJ2-1, the V gene TRBV6-5, with TRBD1 as a possible D gene (6 bases). The CDR3 totals 15 residues. In germline, CDR1 is MNHEY, CDR2 SVGAGI. Trimming removed 5 bases from V and 2 bases from J, with 13 bases in between. CDR3 sequence (DNA): TGTGCCAGCAGTCTATGGACAGATACCTACAATGAGCAGTTCTTC. Translating gives CASSLWTDTYNEQFF.

V usage is TRBV5-5 and J usage is TRBJ1-2; no firm D call. Germline loops: CDR1 SGHKS, CDR2 YYEKEE (reference sequence). The CDR3 is made up of 13 amino acids. Trimming left V 0 bases short and J 0 bases short, with 3 bases between. The CDR3 protein is CASSLGANYGYTF. CDR3 in DNA: TGTGCCAGCAGCTTGGGGGCTAACTATGGCTACACCTTC.

This clone was detected only once. DNA of the CDR3: TGTGCCAGCTCACCCAAGGACAGGGTGAACACTGAAGCTTTCTTT. Translating gives CASSPKDRVNTEAFF. The J gene is TRBJ1-1, the V gene TRBV18; TRBD1 aligns across 8 bases. V gave up 3 bases and J gave up 0 bases; unmatched junction bases: 3. The germline V gene has CDR1 KGHSH and CDR2 LQKENI. This CDR3 is 15 amino acids long. Full variable domain (rest looked up from reference TRBV18 and TRBJ1-1): NAGVMQNPRHLVRRRGQEARLRCSPMKGHSHVYWYRQLPEEGLKFMVYLQKENIIDESGMPKERFSAEFPKEGPSILRIQQVVRGDSAAYFCASSPKDRVNTEAFFGQGTRLTVV.

The count of this clone is one. This chain uses TRBV4-2 with TRBJ2-3, with TRBD2 identical over 8 bases. From germline, CDR1 is LGHNA and CDR2 YNFKEQ. This CDR3 region has 18 residues. J lost 0 bases, V lost 2 bases, and 10 bases had no gene match. CDR3 region: CASSQNPTGGASTDTQYF. CDR3 nucleotides: TGTGCCAGCAGCCAAAACCCAACGGGGGGGGCGAGCACAGATACGCAGTATTTT.

The V and J genes are TRBV10-3 and TRBJ2-2; D is possibly TRBD1 (6 bases). Germline V gene lookup returns CDR1 ENHRY and CDR2 SYGVKD. The CDR3 is 14 residues long. V was pared by 7 bases and J by 2 bases, with 11 bases between. DNA of the CDR3: TGTGCCATCACCTCGGACAGAAACACCGGGGAGCTGTTTTTT. It specifies CAITSDRNTGELFF.

The chain combines TRBV7-9 with TRBJ2-7; D gene unclear. Trimming took off 1 base at V and 3 bases at J, with 7 bases between the two ends. Germline V lookup: CDR1 SEHNR, CDR2 FQNEAQ (reference sequence). The CDR3 contains 13 residues. The CDR3 protein is CASSLGTLYEQYF. CDR3 sequence (DNA): TGTGCCAGCAGCTTAGGTACCCTCTACGAGCAGTACTTC.

The chain uses TRBV25-1 and TRBJ1-1; maybe TRBD1 (6 bases). Germline V lookup: CDR1 MGHDK, CDR2 SYGVNS. This CDR3 is built from 14 residues. Trimming cost V 3 bases and J 2 bases, with 10 bases left between them. Here the CDR3 reads CASSDPGGNTEAFF. DNA for the CDR3: TGTGCCAGCAGTGACCCCGGGGGCAACACTGAAGCTTTCTTT.

This sequence joins TRBV11-1 and TRBJ2-7, with D tentatively TRBD1 (5 bases). Germline-derived CDR1 and CDR2 are SGHAT and FQDESV (reference sequence). The CDR3 spans 14 residues. V was clipped by 1 base and J by 2 bases, with 9 bases between them. The CDR3 nucleotides are TGTGCCAGCAGCTTAGAGGACACCACCTACGAGCAGTACTTC. Protein product: CASSLEDTTYEQYF. Full variable domain (remainder filled in from reference TRBV11-1 and TRBJ2-7): EAEVAQSPRYKITEKSQAVAFWCDPISGHATLYWYRQILGQGPELLVQFQDESVVDDSQLPKDRFSAERLKGVDSTLKIQPAELGDSAMYLCASSLEDTTYEQYFGPGTRLTVT.

The chain carries TRBV9 and TRBJ1-3; D call uncertain. CDR1 SGDLS and CDR2 YYNGEE come from the germline V gene. CDR3 length: 15 residues. V dropped 0 bases and J dropped 0 bases, with 7 bases sitting between them. In DNA form, the CDR3 reads TGTGCCAGCAGCGTAGCGGGCAACTCTGGAAACACCATATATTTT. Amino acids: CASSVAGNSGNTIYF.

The chain uses TRBV30 and TRBJ2-7; no firm D call. CDR1 and CDR2 (germline): GTSNPN, SVGIG (reference sequence). The CDR3 loop spans 12 amino acids. V lost 3 bases to trimming and J lost 4 bases, with 10 bases between them. The DNA for the CDR3 is TGTGCCTGGAGCCTCCAAGCTTACGAGCAGTACTTC. This translates into CAWSLQAYEQYF.

The chain recombines TRBV11-2 with TRBJ1-1; D call uncertain. V was shortened by 0 bases and J by 7 bases, with 9 bases between the two germline ends. This CDR3 contains 13 residues. The germline gives CDR1 SGHAT, CDR2 FQNNGV. CDR3 sequence: CASSLDGVDEAFF. CDR3 sequence (DNA): TGTGCCAGCAGCTTAGACGGGGTGGATGAAGCTTTCTTT. The full variable domain, rest sourced from reference TRBV11-2 and TRBJ1-1, is EAGVAQSPRYKIIEKRQSVAFWCNPISGHATLYWYQQILGQGPKLLIQFQNNGVVDDSQLPKDRFSAERLKGVDSTLKIQPAKLEDSAVYLCASSLDGVDEAFFGQGTRLTVV.

The chain employs TRBV5-6 and TRBJ1-2, with TRBD1 as a possible D gene (5 bases). Germline assignment: CDR1 SGHDT and CDR2 YYEEEE. The CDR3 runs to 17 residues. The V and J ends lost 1 base and 0 bases respectively, with 16 bases between them. The CDR3 region is CASSLYEGVIPNYGYTF. DNA for the CDR3: TGTGCCAGCAGCTTGTATGAAGGGGTGATCCCTAACTATGGCTACACCTTC.

Details on this clone: The junction does not match germline at one end; this may be a read error. The chain carries TRBV6-5 and TRBJ2-5, with 12 bases fitting TRBD2. Germline CDR1 MNHEY, CDR2 SVGAGI. CDR3 length equals 15 residues. This CDR3 reads CASNYLAGGQETQYF. The CDR3 DNA sequence: TGTGCCAGCAATTACCTAGCGGGGGGGCAAGAGACCCAGTACTTC.